The source of this TCR beta chain is a study of cytomegalovirus exposure and HLA in healthy donors. PCR employed 60 Vbeta and 13 Jbeta primers. Libraries were prepared by immunoSEQ multiplex PCR; TCRdb keeps only in-frame clonotypes and omits some of them. The sample lists about 110,000 clones; nearly 75% were seen once. This receptor was taken from a man aged 25 to 45 in good health and CMV-seropositive. The specimen was PBMCs.

The CDR3 is CASSYPTGNHEQYF. CDR3 nucleotides: TGTGCCAGCAGCTATCCGACAGGGAACCACGAGCAGTACTTC. The chain combines TRBV5-4 with TRBJ2-7; 7 nucleotides match TRBD1. The V and J ends lost 3 bases and 5 bases, in that order; junction bases with no gene match: 8. Germline assignment: CDR1 SGHNT and CDR2 YYREEE (reference sequence). The CDR3 sequence is 14 residues long. Based on the CDR3 plus reference TRBV5-4 and TRBJ2-7, the full variable domain is ETGVTQSPTHLIKTRGQQVTLRCSSQSGHNTVSWYQQALGQGPQFIFQYYREEENGRGNFPPRFSGLQFPNYSSELNVNALELDDSALYLCASSYPTGNHEQYFGPGTRLTVT.